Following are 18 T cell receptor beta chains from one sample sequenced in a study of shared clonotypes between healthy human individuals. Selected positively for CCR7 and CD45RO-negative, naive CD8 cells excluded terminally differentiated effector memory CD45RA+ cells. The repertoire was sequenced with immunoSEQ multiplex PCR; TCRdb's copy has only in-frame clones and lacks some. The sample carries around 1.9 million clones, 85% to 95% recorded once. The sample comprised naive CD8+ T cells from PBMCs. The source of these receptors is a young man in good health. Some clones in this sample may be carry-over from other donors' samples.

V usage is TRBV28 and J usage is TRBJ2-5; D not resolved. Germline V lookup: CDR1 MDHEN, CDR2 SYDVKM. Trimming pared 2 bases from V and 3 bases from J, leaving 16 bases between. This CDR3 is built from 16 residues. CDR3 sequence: CASSLAEGRSKETQYF. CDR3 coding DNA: TGTGCCAGCAGTTTAGCCGAAGGGCGGTCAAAAGAGACCCAGTACTTC.

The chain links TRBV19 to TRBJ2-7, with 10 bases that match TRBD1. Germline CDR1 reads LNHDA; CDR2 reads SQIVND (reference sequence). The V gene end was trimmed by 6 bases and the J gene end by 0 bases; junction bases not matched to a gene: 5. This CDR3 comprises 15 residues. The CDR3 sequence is CASRVRDRGSYEQYF. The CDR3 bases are TGTGCCAGTAGGGTCCGGGACAGGGGCTCCTACGAGCAGTACTTC.

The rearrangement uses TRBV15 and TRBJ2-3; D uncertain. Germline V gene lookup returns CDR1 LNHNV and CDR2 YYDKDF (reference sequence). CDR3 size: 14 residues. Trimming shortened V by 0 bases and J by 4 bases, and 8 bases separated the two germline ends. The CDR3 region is CATSRDGVADTQYF. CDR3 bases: TGTGCCACCAGCAGAGATGGTGTCGCAGATACGCAGTATTTT. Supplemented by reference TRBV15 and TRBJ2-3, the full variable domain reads DAMVIQNPRYQVTQFGKPVTLSCSQTLNHNVMYWYQQKSSQAPKLLFHYYDKDFNNEADTPDNFQSRRPNTSFCFLDIRSPGLGDTAMYLCATSRDGVADTQYFGPGTRLTVL.

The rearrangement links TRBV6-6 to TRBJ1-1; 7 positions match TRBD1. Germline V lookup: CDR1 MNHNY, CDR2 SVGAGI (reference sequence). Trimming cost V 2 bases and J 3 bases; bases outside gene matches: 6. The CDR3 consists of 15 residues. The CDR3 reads CASSYGAGGYTEAFF. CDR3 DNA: TGTGCCAGCAGTTACGGGGCAGGGGGGTACACTGAAGCTTTCTTT.

CDR3 sequence: CASSQEMVGLAGDTEQFF. CDR3 nucleotide sequence: TGCGCCAGCAGCCAAGAAATGGTCGGACTAGCGGGAGATACTGAGCAGTTCTTC. This chain connects TRBV4-3 to TRBJ2-1; 13 nucleotides line up with TRBD2. CDR1 is LGHNA and CDR2 is YSLEER in the germline V gene. The ends lost 0 bases at V and 9 bases at J; junction bases unmatched: 11. CDR3 length equals 18 residues.

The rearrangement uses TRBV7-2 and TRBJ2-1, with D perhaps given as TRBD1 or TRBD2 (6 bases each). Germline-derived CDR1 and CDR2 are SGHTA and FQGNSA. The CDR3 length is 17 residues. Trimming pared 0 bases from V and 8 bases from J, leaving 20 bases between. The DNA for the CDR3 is TGTGCCAGCAGCTTAGCCGATGGGGGGCTTGGGAGTGATGAGCAGTTCTTC. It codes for CASSLADGGLGSDEQFF.

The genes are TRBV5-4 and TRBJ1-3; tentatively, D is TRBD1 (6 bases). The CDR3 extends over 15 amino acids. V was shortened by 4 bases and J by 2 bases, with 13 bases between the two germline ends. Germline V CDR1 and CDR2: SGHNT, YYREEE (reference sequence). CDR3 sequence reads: CASSLSGGPGNTIYF. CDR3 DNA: TGTGCCAGCAGCCTCTCCGGGGGGCCTGGAAACACCATATATTTT.

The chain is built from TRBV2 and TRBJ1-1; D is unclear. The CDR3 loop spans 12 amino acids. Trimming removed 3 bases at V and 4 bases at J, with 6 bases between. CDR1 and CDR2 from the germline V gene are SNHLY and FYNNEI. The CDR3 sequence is CASSDMVTEAFF. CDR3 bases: TGTGCCAGCAGTGATATGGTCACTGAAGCTTTCTTT.

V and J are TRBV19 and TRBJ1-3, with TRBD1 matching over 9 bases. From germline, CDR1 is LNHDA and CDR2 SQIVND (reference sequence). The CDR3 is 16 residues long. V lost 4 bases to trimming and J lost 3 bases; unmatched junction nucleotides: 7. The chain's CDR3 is CASSTPTGGLGNTIYF. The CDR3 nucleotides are TGTGCCAGTAGTACCCCGACAGGGGGACTTGGAAACACCATATATTTT. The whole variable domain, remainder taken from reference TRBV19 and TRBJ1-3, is DGGITQSPKYLFRKEGQNVTLSCEQNLNHDAMYWYRQDPGQGLRLIYYSQIVNDFQKGDIAEGYSVSREKKESFPLTVTSAQKNPTAFYLCASSTPTGGLGNTIYFGEGSWLTVV.

In nucleotides, the CDR3 is TGTGCCAGCAGCCAATCCGGCGGGACAATGGGAAACACCATATATTTT. It encodes CASSQSGGTMGNTIYF. This rearrangement joins TRBV4-2 to TRBJ1-3, with D possibly being TRBD1 (6 bases). The germline CDR1 and CDR2 sequences are LGHNA and YNFKEQ. V lost 2 bases and J 4 bases, leaving 15 bases between the germline ends. CDR3 size: 16 residues.

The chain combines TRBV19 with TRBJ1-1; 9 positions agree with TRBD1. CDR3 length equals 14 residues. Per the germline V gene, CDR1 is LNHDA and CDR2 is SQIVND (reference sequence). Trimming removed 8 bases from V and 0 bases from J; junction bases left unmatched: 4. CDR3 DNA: TGTGCCAGTTGGGGACAGGGTATGAACACTGAAGCTTTCTTT. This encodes CASWGQGMNTEAFF.

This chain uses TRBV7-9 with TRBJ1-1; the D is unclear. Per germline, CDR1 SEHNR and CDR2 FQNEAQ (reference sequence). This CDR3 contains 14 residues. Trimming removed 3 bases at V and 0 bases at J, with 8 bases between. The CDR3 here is CASSFEDLNTEAFF. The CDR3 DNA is TGTGCCAGCAGCTTCGAGGACTTGAACACTGAAGCTTTCTTT.

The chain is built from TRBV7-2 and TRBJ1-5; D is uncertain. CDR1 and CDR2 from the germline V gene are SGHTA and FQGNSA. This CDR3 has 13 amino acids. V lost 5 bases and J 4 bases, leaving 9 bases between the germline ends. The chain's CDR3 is CASSLDGNQPQHF. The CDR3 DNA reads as TGTGCCAGCAGCCTAGACGGGAATCAGCCCCAGCATTTT.

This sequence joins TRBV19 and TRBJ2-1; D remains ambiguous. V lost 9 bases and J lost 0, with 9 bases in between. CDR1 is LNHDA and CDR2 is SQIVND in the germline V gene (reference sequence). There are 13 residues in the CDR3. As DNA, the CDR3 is TGTGCCAGCGGTTATAGCTCCTACAATGAGCAGTTCTTC. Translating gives CASGYSSYNEQFF.

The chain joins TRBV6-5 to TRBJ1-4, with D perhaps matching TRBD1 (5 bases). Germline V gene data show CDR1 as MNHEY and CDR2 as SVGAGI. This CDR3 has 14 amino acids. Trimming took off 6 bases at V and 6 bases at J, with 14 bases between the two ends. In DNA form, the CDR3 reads TGTGCCAGCAGCCCCGGGGCCAGTTATGAAAAACTGTTTTTT. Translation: CASSPGASYEKLFF.

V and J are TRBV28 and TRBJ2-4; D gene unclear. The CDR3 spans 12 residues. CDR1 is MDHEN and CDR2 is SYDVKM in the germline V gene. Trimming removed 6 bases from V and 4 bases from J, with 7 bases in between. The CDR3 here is CASSQIKNIQYF. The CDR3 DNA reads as TGTGCCAGCAGCCAGATTAAAAACATTCAGTACTTC.

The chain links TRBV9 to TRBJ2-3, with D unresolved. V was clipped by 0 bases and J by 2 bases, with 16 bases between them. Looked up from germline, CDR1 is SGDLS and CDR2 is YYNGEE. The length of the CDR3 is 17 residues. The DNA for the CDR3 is TGTGCCAGCAGCGTAGAGGGATCGGAGAAGGTCACAGATACGCAGTATTTT. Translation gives CASSVEGSEKVTDTQYF.

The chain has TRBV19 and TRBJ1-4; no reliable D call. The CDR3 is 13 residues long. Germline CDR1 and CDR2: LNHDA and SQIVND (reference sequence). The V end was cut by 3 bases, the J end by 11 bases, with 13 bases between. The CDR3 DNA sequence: TGTGCCAGTAGTATTGACTACGGGGAGAAACTGTTTTTT. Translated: CASSIDYGEKLFF.